This is a list of T cell receptor beta chains from one sample in a study of cytomegalovirus exposure and HLA in healthy donors. Sequenced by immunoSEQ multiplex PCR; TCRdb stores in-frame clones only, minus some. The top ten clones hold approximately 2.2% of a sample with 90,000 to 150,000 clones, about four fifths of them seen once. Material for sequencing was PBMCs. These receptors were taken from a woman in her 40s in good health and CMV-seronegative. Each CDR3 is given with its conserved first and last residue. Fields, in order: clone size, D gene, V gene, J gene, CDR3 length, CDR3 protein, CDR3 DNA. A D gene is named only where the DNA matches it firmly. Not all rows give a size; the values are once, few, many and, for expanded clones, a class.

abundance: NA
d_gene: NA
v_gene: TRBV6-1
j_gene: TRBJ2-7
len: 15
CDR3aa: CASSEGGGGHYEQYF
CDR3nt: TGTGCCAGCAGTGAAGGTGGGGGCGGTCATTACGAGCAGTACTTC

abundance: NA
d_gene: NA
v_gene: TRBV27
j_gene: TRBJ2-7
len: 13
CDR3aa: CASRQGFTYEQYF
CDR3nt: TGTGCCAGCAGGCAGGGGTTCACCTACGAGCAGTACTTC

abundance: NA
d_gene: NA
v_gene: TRBV11-2
j_gene: TRBJ2-7
len: 12
CDR3aa: CASSSGYYEQYF
CDR3nt: TGTGCCAGCAGCTCGGGATACTACGAGCAGTACTTC

abundance: NA
d_gene: TRBD2
v_gene: TRBV7-9
j_gene: TRBJ2-7
len: 14
CDR3aa: CASSNIAGGNEQYF
CDR3nt: TGTGCCAGCAGCAATATAGCGGGAGGAAACGAGCAGTACTTC

abundance: NA
d_gene: NA
v_gene: TRBV5-1
j_gene: TRBJ2-2
len: 14
CDR3aa: CASSLGSGTGELFF
CDR3nt: TGCGCCAGCAGCTTAGGGAGTGGAACCGGGGAGCTGTTTTTT

abundance: once
d_gene: TRBD2
v_gene: TRBV7-3
j_gene: TRBJ2-3
len: 17
CDR3aa: CASSLKAGGGNTDTQYF
CDR3nt: TGTGCCAGCAGCTTAAAAGCGGGGGGGGGAAACACAGATACGCAGTATTTT

abundance: NA
d_gene: NA
v_gene: TRBV19
j_gene: TRBJ2-3
len: 16
CDR3aa: CASSKRRVGTTDTQYF
CDR3nt: TGTGCCAGTAGTAAGAGGAGGGTGGGGACCACAGATACGCAGTATTTT

abundance: NA
d_gene: NA
v_gene: TRBV5-1
j_gene: TRBJ2-7
len: 15
CDR3aa: CASNSAGKSVGEQYF
CDR3nt: TGCGCCAGCAACAGCGCGGGGAAGAGCGTCGGCGAGCAGTACTTC

abundance: NA
d_gene: NA
v_gene: TRBV7-9
j_gene: TRBJ2-5
len: 14
CDR3aa: CASSLVQVQETQYF
CDR3nt: TGTGCCAGCAGCTTGGTGCAGGTCCAAGAGACCCAGTACTTC

abundance: NA
d_gene: NA
v_gene: TRBV19
j_gene: TRBJ1-2
len: 13
CDR3aa: CASNEPGTYGYTF
CDR3nt: TGTGCCAGTAATGAACCAGGAACCTATGGCTACACCTTC

abundance: NA
d_gene: NA
v_gene: TRBV28
j_gene: TRBJ2-7
len: 15
CDR3aa: CASSLGGTVPREQYF
CDR3nt: TGTGCCAGCAGTCTAGGGGGGACAGTCCCTCGCGAGCAGTACTTC

abundance: NA
d_gene: TRBD2
v_gene: TRBV4-1
j_gene: TRBJ2-5
len: 16
CDR3aa: CASSQASGEWRETQYF
CDR3nt: TGCGCCAGCAGCCAAGCTAGCGGGGAGTGGCGAGAGACCCAGTACTTC

abundance: NA
d_gene: TRBD2
v_gene: TRBV4-1
j_gene: TRBJ2-7
len: 16
CDR3aa: CASSQVVISGVHEQYF
CDR3nt: TGCGCCAGCAGCCAAGTCGTGATTAGCGGGGTACACGAGCAGTACTTC

abundance: NA
d_gene: NA
v_gene: TRBV18
j_gene: TRBJ1-1
len: 13
CDR3aa: CASSPTLNTEAFF
CDR3nt: TGTGCCAGCTCCCCTACTTTGAACACTGAAGCTTTCTTT

abundance: NA
d_gene: NA
v_gene: TRBV5-1
j_gene: TRBJ2-6
len: 15
CDR3aa: CASSLPSSGANVLTF
CDR3nt: TGCGCCAGCAGCTTGCCGTCGTCGGGGGCCAACGTCCTGACTTTC

abundance: NA
d_gene: TRBD1
v_gene: TRBV18
j_gene: TRBJ1-2
len: 16
CDR3aa: CASSPPGQLYNYGYTF
CDR3nt: TGTGCCAGCTCACCACCGGGACAGCTTTATAACTATGGCTACACCTTC

abundance: NA
d_gene: NA
v_gene: TRBV4-1
j_gene: TRBJ1-6
len: 14
CDR3aa: CASSQTGYNSPLHF
CDR3nt: TGCGCCAGCAGCCAGACAGGCTATAATTCACCCCTCCACTTT

abundance: few
d_gene: NA
v_gene: TRBV10-2
j_gene: TRBJ1-2
len: 14
CDR3aa: CASSERPGGDGYTF
CDR3nt: TGCGCCAGCAGTGAACGTCCCGGAGGGGACGGCTACACCTTC

abundance: NA
d_gene: NA
v_gene: TRBV21-1
j_gene: TRBJ1-5
len: 21
CDR3aa: CASSKAEQRFGRIYSNQPQHF
CDR3nt: TGTGCCAGCAGCAAAGCCGAGCAAAGGTTCGGCAGGATCTATAGCAATCAGCCCCAGCATTTT

abundance: NA
d_gene: TRBD2
v_gene: TRBV19
j_gene: TRBJ2-3
len: 17
CDR3aa: CASSPRLAGASTDTQYF
CDR3nt: TGTGCCAGTAGTCCCCGACTAGCGGGGGCTAGCACAGATACGCAGTATTTT

abundance: NA
d_gene: NA
v_gene: TRBV19
j_gene: TRBJ2-3
len: 15
CDR3aa: CASRLAGAGTDTQYF
CDR3nt: TGTGCCAGTAGACTCGCGGGTGCGGGCACAGATACGCAGTATTTT

abundance: few
d_gene: NA
v_gene: TRBV6-5
j_gene: TRBJ2-4
len: 15
CDR3aa: CASREFTAGKNIQYF
CDR3nt: TGTGCCAGCAGGGAGTTTACCGCGGGCAAAAACATTCAGTACTTC

abundance: NA
d_gene: TRBD1
v_gene: TRBV29-1
j_gene: TRBJ1-6
len: 14
CDR3aa: CSVAGQGLGSPLHF
CDR3nt: TGCAGCGTTGCGGGACAGGGGCTCGGATCACCCCTCCACTTT

abundance: NA
d_gene: TRBD1
v_gene: TRBV19
j_gene: TRBJ1-2
len: 15
CDR3aa: CASSPRTGGYYGYTF
CDR3nt: TGTGCCAGTAGTCCTCGGACAGGGGGATACTATGGCTACACCTTC

abundance: NA
d_gene: NA
v_gene: TRBV18
j_gene: TRBJ2-2
len: 16
CDR3aa: CASSPPSRGNTGELFF
CDR3nt: TGTGCCAGCTCACCACCGTCCAGGGGAAACACCGGGGAGCTGTTTTTT

abundance: NA
d_gene: NA
v_gene: TRBV9
j_gene: TRBJ2-1
len: 16
CDR3aa: CAGPPPTGFENNEQFF
CDR3nt: TGTGCCGGTCCGCCCCCCACAGGGTTCGAGAACAATGAGCAGTTCTTC

abundance: NA
d_gene: TRBD1
v_gene: TRBV2
j_gene: TRBJ1-6
len: 15
CDR3aa: CASIIGLDRGSPLHF
CDR3nt: TGTGCCAGCATTATCGGATTGGACAGGGGGTCACCCCTCCACTTT

abundance: few
d_gene: TRBD1
v_gene: TRBV6-6
j_gene: TRBJ2-7
len: 14
CDR3aa: CASSTRQGIYEQYF
CDR3nt: TGTGCCAGCAGTACCAGACAGGGTATTTACGAGCAGTACTTC

abundance: NA
d_gene: TRBD2
v_gene: TRBV10-3
j_gene: TRBJ2-5
len: 16
CDR3aa: CAIDGPSGRAPETQYF
CDR3nt: TGTGCCATCGACGGACCTAGCGGGAGGGCGCCAGAGACCCAGTACTTC

abundance: NA
d_gene: NA
v_gene: TRBV9
j_gene: TRBJ2-7
len: 16
CDR3aa: CASSVDPRGGSYEQYF
CDR3nt: TGTGCCAGCAGCGTAGACCCGAGAGGGGGCTCCTACGAGCAGTACTTC

abundance: NA
d_gene: TRBD2
v_gene: TRBV4-1
j_gene: TRBJ2-7
len: 15
CDR3aa: CASSPTGGQPFEQYF
CDR3nt: TGCGCCAGCAGCCCTACGGGGGGGCAGCCTTTCGAGCAGTACTTC

abundance: once
d_gene: TRBD1
v_gene: TRBV18
j_gene: TRBJ1-3
len: 14
CDR3aa: CASSPRDSGNTIYF
CDR3nt: TGTGCCAGCTCACCCAGGGACAGTGGAAACACCATATATTTT

abundance: NA
d_gene: NA
v_gene: TRBV19
j_gene: TRBJ2-3
len: 13
CDR3aa: CASSLGSTDTQYF
CDR3nt: TGTGCCAGTAGCCTAGGCAGCACAGATACGCAGTATTTT

abundance: NA
d_gene: TRBD1
v_gene: TRBV10-1
j_gene: TRBJ2-7
len: 16
CDR3aa: CASSESIVGTVYEQYF
CDR3nt: TGCGCCAGCAGTGAGTCGATCGTAGGGACAGTCTACGAGCAGTACTTC

abundance: few
d_gene: TRBD2
v_gene: TRBV5-6
j_gene: TRBJ2-7
len: 15
CDR3aa: CASSLALSGNYEQYF
CDR3nt: TGTGCCAGCAGCTTGGCCTTAAGCGGGAACTACGAGCAGTACTTC

abundance: NA
d_gene: NA
v_gene: TRBV5-4
j_gene: TRBJ1-2
len: 13
CDR3aa: CASSLGGGYGYTF
CDR3nt: TGTGCCAGCAGCTTGGGGGGGGGCTATGGCTACACCTTC

abundance: once
d_gene: NA
v_gene: TRBV10-3
j_gene: TRBJ2-5
len: 14
CDR3aa: CAISESHMQETQYF
CDR3nt: TGTGCCATCAGTGAGTCGCACATGCAAGAGACCCAGTACTTC

abundance: NA
d_gene: NA
v_gene: TRBV14
j_gene: TRBJ2-1
len: 16
CDR3aa: CASSQDGGTPGNEQFF
CDR3nt: TGTGCCAGCAGCCAAGATGGAGGGACGCCGGGGAATGAGCAGTTCTTC

abundance: NA
d_gene: NA
v_gene: TRBV9
j_gene: TRBJ2-1
len: 13
CDR3aa: CASSSRLVHEQFF
CDR3nt: TGTGCCAGCAGCTCAAGACTCGTCCATGAGCAGTTCTTC

abundance: NA
d_gene: TRBD2
v_gene: TRBV5-6
j_gene: TRBJ2-5
len: 16
CDR3aa: CASSLGPAGVQETQYF
CDR3nt: TGTGCCAGCAGCTTGGGGCCAGCGGGGGTCCAAGAGACCCAGTACTTC

abundance: NA
d_gene: TRBD2
v_gene: TRBV5-1
j_gene: TRBJ2-3
len: 16
CDR3aa: CASSSTQTSGSYTQYF
CDR3nt: TGCGCCAGCAGCTCTACTCAAACTAGCGGGAGTTATACGCAGTATTTT

abundance: NA
d_gene: TRBD1
v_gene: TRBV11-1
j_gene: TRBJ2-1
len: 12
CDR3aa: CASSPRQGEQFF
CDR3nt: TGTGCCAGCAGCCCCCGACAGGGTGAGCAGTTCTTC

abundance: once
d_gene: NA
v_gene: TRBV11-2
j_gene: TRBJ1-1
len: 14
CDR3aa: CASSGWGGNTEAFF
CDR3nt: TGTGCCAGCAGCGGGTGGGGGGGGAACACTGAAGCTTTCTTT

abundance: NA
d_gene: TRBD1
v_gene: TRBV7-9
j_gene: TRBJ1-1
len: 13
CDR3aa: CASSVGDRAEAFF
CDR3nt: TGTGCCAGCAGCGTCGGGGACAGGGCTGAAGCTTTCTTT

abundance: NA
d_gene: NA
v_gene: TRBV30
j_gene: TRBJ2-5
len: 12
CDR3aa: CAWGPRGETQYF
CDR3nt: TGTGCCTGGGGCCCTAGGGGAGAGACCCAGTACTTC

abundance: NA
d_gene: NA
v_gene: TRBV2
j_gene: TRBJ2-3
len: 16
CDR3aa: CASSAIQGLASDTQYF
CDR3nt: TGTGCCAGCAGTGCTATTCAGGGGCTAGCATCAGATACGCAGTATTTT

abundance: few
d_gene: TRBD1
v_gene: TRBV9
j_gene: TRBJ2-7
len: 17
CDR3aa: CASSVAAWGQGAGEQYF
CDR3nt: TGTGCCAGCAGCGTAGCTGCGTGGGGACAGGGGGCTGGTGAGCAGTACTTC

abundance: NA
d_gene: NA
v_gene: TRBV6-5
j_gene: TRBJ2-7
len: 14
CDR3aa: CASSLRQGRGEQYF
CDR3nt: TGTGCCAGCAGTCTACGACAGGGGAGGGGCGAGCAGTACTTC

abundance: NA
d_gene: TRBD1
v_gene: TRBV11-3
j_gene: TRBJ2-1
len: 14
CDR3aa: CASSSRDRANEQFF
CDR3nt: TGTGCCAGCAGCTCCCGGGACAGGGCAAATGAGCAGTTCTTC

abundance: NA
d_gene: NA
v_gene: TRBV6-6
j_gene: TRBJ2-7
len: 14
CDR3aa: CASSYSKSGYEQYF
CDR3nt: TGTGCCAGCAGTTACTCGAAGAGTGGCTACGAGCAGTACTTC

abundance: NA
d_gene: NA
v_gene: TRBV18
j_gene: TRBJ1-2
len: 14
CDR3aa: CASSPSGGDYGYTF
CDR3nt: TGTGCCAGCTCACCGTCGGGGGGGGACTATGGCTACACCTTC

abundance: NA
d_gene: NA
v_gene: TRBV9
j_gene: TRBJ2-3
len: 13
CDR3aa: CASSVGFTDTQYF
CDR3nt: TGTGCCAGCAGCGTTGGCTTCACAGATACGCAGTATTTT

abundance: few
d_gene: TRBD2
v_gene: TRBV28
j_gene: TRBJ2-3
len: 17
CDR3aa: CASSLASSGRLVDTQYF
CDR3nt: TGTGCCAGCAGTTTAGCCTCTAGCGGGAGGTTGGTGGATACGCAGTATTTT

abundance: NA
d_gene: TRBD2
v_gene: TRBV27
j_gene: TRBJ2-1
len: 16
CDR3aa: CASSSRLAEFYNEQFF
CDR3nt: TGTGCCAGCAGTTCTAGACTAGCGGAATTCTACAATGAGCAGTTCTTC

abundance: NA
d_gene: NA
v_gene: TRBV29-1
j_gene: TRBJ2-2
len: 13
CDR3aa: CSVEPPDTGELFF
CDR3nt: TGCAGCGTTGAGCCCCCAGACACCGGGGAGCTGTTTTTT

abundance: NA
d_gene: TRBD2
v_gene: TRBV11-2
j_gene: TRBJ2-1
len: 19
CDR3aa: CASSTPGLAGGPDYNEQFF
CDR3nt: TGTGCCAGCAGCACTCCGGGGCTAGCGGGAGGGCCAGATTACAATGAGCAGTTCTTC

abundance: NA
d_gene: TRBD2
v_gene: TRBV7-6
j_gene: TRBJ2-7
len: 15
CDR3aa: CASSERLADFYEQYF
CDR3nt: TGTGCCAGCAGCGAAAGGCTAGCGGACTTTTACGAGCAGTACTTC

abundance: NA
d_gene: NA
v_gene: TRBV7-2
j_gene: TRBJ2-7
len: 13
CDR3aa: CASSLMWGDEQYF
CDR3nt: TGTGCCAGCAGCTTAATGTGGGGCGACGAGCAGTACTTC

abundance: NA
d_gene: TRBD1
v_gene: TRBV27
j_gene: TRBJ1-6
len: 14
CDR3aa: CASSETGVKSPLHF
CDR3nt: TGTGCCAGCAGTGAAACAGGGGTAAAGTCACCCCTCCACTTT

abundance: NA
d_gene: NA
v_gene: TRBV19
j_gene: TRBJ1-1
len: 13
CDR3aa: CASSIVQGTEAFF
CDR3nt: TGTGCCAGTAGTATAGTGCAGGGGACTGAAGCTTTCTTT